The next 5 T cell receptor beta chains were all read from a single sample in a study of blood T cell repertoires in COVID-19. The table came from immunoSEQ multiplex PCR; TCRdb's copy has only in-frame clones and leaves some out. The sample has roughly 320,000 clones, over 85% seen once. The sample taken for sequencing was peripheral blood. These receptors were taken from a woman aged 25 to 45 with COVID-19, enrolled during active disease.

This clone was detected only a few times. The CDR3 loop is CASSLTGGLEETQYF. CDR3 sequence (DNA): TGTGCCAGCAGCTTAACGGGGGGGCTGGAAGAGACCCAGTACTTC. V usage is TRBV5-6 and J usage is TRBJ2-5; TRBD2 agrees at 8 bases. V lost 2 bases to trimming and J lost 3 bases; unmatched junction nucleotides: 6. CDR3 length: 15 residues. CDR1 and CDR2 from the germline V gene are SGHDT and YYEEEE.

This clone was seen only once. This chain connects TRBV9 to TRBJ1-1; D remains ambiguous. Germline assignment: CDR1 SGDLS and CDR2 YYNGEE. V was clipped by 6 bases and J by 8 bases, with 17 bases between them. The CDR3 is 13 residues long. The CDR3 DNA reads TGTGCCAGCACACGAGGGAGTGCGGGGGAAGCTTTCTTT. Translated: CASTRGSAGEAFF.

The chain has TRBV2 and TRBJ2-7; D might be TRBD1 (6 bases). Between the trimmed V and J ends, which lost 4 bases and 2 bases, there was a span of 18 bases. The CDR3 contains 16 residues. The germline CDR1 and CDR2 sequences are SNHLY and FYNNEI. The CDR3 nucleotides are TGTGCCAGCAGTGTTGGCGTCGGGGACATTACCTACGAGCAGTACGTC. Translation gives CASSVGVGDITYEQYV.

The chain couples TRBV5-5 to TRBJ2-5; TRBD2 aligns across 9 bases. There are 14 residues in the CDR3. The germline gives CDR1 SGHKS, CDR2 YYEKEE (reference sequence). V trimming: 7 bases; J trimming: 0 bases; junction bases outside the gene matches: 4. The CDR3 DNA reads as TGTGCCAGCGAAGCGGGGGGTAACCAAGAGACCCAGTACTTC. Translating it yields CASEAGGNQETQYF.

Comment on this clone: One end of the junction does not line up with germline, which may come from a read error. The rearrangement joins TRBV2 to TRBJ2-7, with 7 positions matching TRBD1. The CDR3 covers 15 residues. Germline assignment: CDR1 SNHLY and CDR2 FYNNEI. CDR3 DNA: TGTGCCGGCAGAGGAATTCGGACAGGCCTCTACGAGCAGTACTTC. Encoded protein: CAGRGIRTGLYEQYF.